A selection of T cell receptor beta chains follows, all from one sample in a study of CD8 T cells in Susac syndrome. TCRdb re-called the immunoSEQ multiplex PCR reads with MiXCR, one entry per CDR3 protein. The sample has over 150,000 distinct CDR3 sequences, 93% seen once. Sequenced sample: CD4+ T cells from PBMCs. Every receptor here comes from a human donor with multiple sclerosis. The CDR3 runs from the conserved cysteine through the conserved F or W. Fields, in order: D gene, J gene, clone size, V gene, CDR3 DNA, CDR3 protein. D genes are given only for firm matches. The size entry is marked missing in some rows and otherwise reads once, few, many or a size class.

NA	TRBJ2-3	NA	TRBV10-3	TGTGCCATCAGGGTGGGCCTGGAGGTGGATACGCAGTATTTT	CAIRVGLEVDTQYF
NA	TRBJ2-4	NA	TRBV11-3	TGTGCCAGCAGCTTAGATCACAGACAGCAGTCAAAAAACATTCAGTACTTC	CASSLDHRQQSKNIQYF
NA	TRBJ1-1	NA	TRBV19	TGTGCCAGTAGTATAGACTACAGACTGAACACTGAAGCTTTCTTT	CASSIDYRLNTEAFF
NA	TRBJ2-7	NA	TRBV5-6	TGTGCCAGCAGTCGCAAAGCAAGACTCGGGTCCTACGAGCAGTACTTC	CASSRKARLGSYEQYF
TRBD1	TRBJ2-7	once	TRBV18	TGTGCCAGCTCACCGACAGGGCTCTCCTACGAGCAGTACTTC	CASSPTGLSYEQYF
TRBD2	TRBJ2-7	once	TRBV19	TGTGCCAGTAGTACAGCGGGAAACGAGCAGTACTTC	CASSTAGNEQYF
NA	TRBJ1-4	NA	TRBV5-1	TGCGCCAGCAGCGTAGGACAGTACCCTCGGAACGAAAAACTGTTTTTT	CASSVGQYPRNEKLFF
NA	TRBJ2-3	NA	TRBV20-1	TGCAGTGCTAGTATGCGTGGACGAGATACGCAGTATTTT	CSASMRGRDTQYF
NA	TRBJ1-1	NA	TRBV6-5	TGTGCCAGCAGTTCTTTTGTGCTGGAGGGGGGTGAGGACACTGAAGCTTTCTTT	CASSSFVLEGGEDTEAFF
TRBD2	TRBJ2-7	NA	TRBV12-3/TRBV12-4	TGTGCCAGCAGTTCCGGGACTAGCGTCGCCTACGAGCAGTACTTC	CASSSGTSVAYEQYF
TRBD2	TRBJ2-7	NA	TRBV6-6	TGTGCCAGCACCGAAAATGAGGGACTAGCGGGAGGTGAGCAGTACTTC	CASTENEGLAGGEQYF
NA	TRBJ2-5	few	TRBV2	TGTGCCAGCTCTTTGGGCCTCGAGACCCAGTACTTC	CASSLGLETQYF
TRBD2	TRBJ2-3	NA	TRBV7-3	TGTGCCAGCAGTCCCACTAGCGGGAGTACGGGTACGCAGTATTTT	CASSPTSGSTGTQYF
TRBD2	TRBJ2-1	NA	TRBV20-1	TGCAGTGCTAGGTCCTCCCCCTACTCTAGCGGCCTCCCGGGGAATGAGCAGTTCTTC	CSARSSPYSSGLPGNEQFF
NA	TRBJ2-7	NA	TRBV4-3	TGCGCCAGCAGCCAAGATCACCGGGGCCCATCCTACGAGCAGTACTTC	CASSQDHRGPSYEQYF
TRBD2	TRBJ2-5	NA	TRBV28	TGTGCCAGCAGTCCTACTAGCGGTATTATTCAAGAGACCCAGTACTTC	CASSPTSGIIQETQYF
TRBD2	TRBJ2-1	NA	TRBV7-8	TGTGCCAGCAGCTTAGGACTAGCGGGTCTTGGGAATGAGCAGTTCTTC	CASSLGLAGLGNEQFF
TRBD1	TRBJ2-1	NA	TRBV7-2	TGTGCCAGCAGTCTGGACAGGGAAAATGAGCAGTTCTTC	CASSLDRENEQFF
NA	TRBJ2-5	few	TRBV6-1	TGTGCCAGCAGTCAGGGAATACAAGAGACCCAGTACTTC	CASSQGIQETQYF
NA	TRBJ2-2	NA	TRBV27	TGTGCCAGCAGTATAACCACAGGTACCGGGGAGCTGTTTTTT	CASSITTGTGELFF
NA	TRBJ2-2	NA	TRBV7-3	TGTGCCAGCAGCTCCGGCGCCGGGGAGCTGTTTTTT	CASSSGAGELFF
TRBD1	TRBJ1-4	NA	TRBV5-1	TGCGCCAGCAGCTTAGGACAGGGGGCTGCTAATGAAAAACTGTTTTTT	CASSLGQGAANEKLFF
TRBD1	TRBJ1-5	NA	TRBV24-1	TGTGCCACAGACCATTTTATCCGGGACAGGGGGCGTCAGCCCCAGCATTTT	CATDHFIRDRGRQPQHF
NA	TRBJ2-6	NA	TRBV2	TGTGCCAGCAGTGATGGGGGTATTGGGGCCAACGTCCTGACTTTC	CASSDGGIGANVLTF
NA	TRBJ1-3	NA	TRBV5-1	TGCGCCAGCAGCTTGGACCCCTCTGGAAACACCATATATTTT	CASSLDPSGNTIYF
NA	TRBJ1-3	NA	TRBV4-3	TGCGCCAGCAGCCAATCGACCCTTCGGACTGGAAACACCATATATTTT	CASSQSTLRTGNTIYF
TRBD1	TRBJ1-5	NA	TRBV20-1	TGCAGTGCTAGGCGACAGGGCCCTCTGCAGCCCCAGCATTTT	CSARRQGPLQPQHF
TRBD2	TRBJ2-1	once	TRBV10-3	TGTGCCATCAGTGAGGGAAAAGCGGGAGTGCGAAATGAGCAGTTCTTC	CAISEGKAGVRNEQFF
TRBD2	TRBJ2-7	NA	TRBV5-1	TGCGCCAGCAGCATGGGGGGGTCCGACGAGCAGTACTTC	CASSMGGSDEQYF
TRBD1	TRBJ1-1	NA	TRBV5-4	TGTGCCAGCAGCCCGATGGGACAGGGCCAGCTGATTGAAGCTTTCTTT	CASSPMGQGQLIEAFF
NA	TRBJ2-7	NA	TRBV20-1	TGCAGTGCCGCCCGGAACGGAGAGCAGTACTTC	CSAARNGEQYF
NA	TRBJ2-3	NA	TRBV20-1	TGCAGTGCTAGGTCCAATAAAGGGGATACGCAGTATTTT	CSARSNKGDTQYF